This note documents a single TCR beta chain sequence. Its antigen is unidentified. The data are from a study of molecular identifiers for immune sequencing clone quantification. The sorting of naive CD8 T cells used the CD8+CD4-CCR7+CD45RA+ phenotype. Regarding the study as a whole: Among approximately 1 million naive cells, as was reported, spiked Jurkat TCR RNA from one cell was detectable. Clones carrying above 20 RNA copies accounted for over 98% of effector molecules, under 1% in naive cells.

V gave up 3 bases and J gave up 7 bases, with 6 bases separating them. This CDR3 spans 12 amino acids. Germline CDR1 is MRHNA and CDR2 is SNTAGT. From the PCR reads, TCRdb called clonotypes with MiXCR, one entry per CDR3 protein. Here the sample spans more than 450,000 distinct CDR3 sequences, about a fifth being singletons. The V gene is TRBV6-4, the J gene TRBJ2-2, with no clear D. The source of this sequence is a human donor in good health. Some libraries in this study had Jurkat cell RNA spiked in. Sequences were obtained from naive CD8+ T cells from blood, with Jurkat cell RNA spiked in. The subset denotes: FACS-sorted CD8+CD4-CCR7+CD45RA+ naive T cells. The CDR3 here is CASSEVGGELFF. The CDR3 DNA is TGTGCCAGCAGTGAGGTGGGCGGGGAGCTGTTTTTT.